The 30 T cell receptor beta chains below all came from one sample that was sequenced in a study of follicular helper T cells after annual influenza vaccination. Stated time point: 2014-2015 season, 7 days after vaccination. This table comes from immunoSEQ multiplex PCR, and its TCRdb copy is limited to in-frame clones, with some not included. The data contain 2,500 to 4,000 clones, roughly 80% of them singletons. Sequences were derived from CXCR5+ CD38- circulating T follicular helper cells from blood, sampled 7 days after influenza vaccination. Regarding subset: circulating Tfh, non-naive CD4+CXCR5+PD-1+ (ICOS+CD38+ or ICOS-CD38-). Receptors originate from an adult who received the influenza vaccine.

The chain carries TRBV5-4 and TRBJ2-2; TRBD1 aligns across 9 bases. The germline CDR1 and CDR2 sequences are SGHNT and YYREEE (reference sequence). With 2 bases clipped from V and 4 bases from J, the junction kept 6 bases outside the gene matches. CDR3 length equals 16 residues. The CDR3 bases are TGTGCCAGCAGCTTAGACAGGGGGTTTGGCACCGGGGAGCTGTTTTTT. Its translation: CASSLDRGFGTGELFF.

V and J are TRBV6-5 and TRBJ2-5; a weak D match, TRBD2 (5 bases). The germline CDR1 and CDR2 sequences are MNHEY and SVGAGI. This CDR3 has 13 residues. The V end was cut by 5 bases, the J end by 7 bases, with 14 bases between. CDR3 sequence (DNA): TGTGCCAGCAGTACCGGGGTCCCCGGGACCCAGTACTTC. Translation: CASSTGVPGTQYF.

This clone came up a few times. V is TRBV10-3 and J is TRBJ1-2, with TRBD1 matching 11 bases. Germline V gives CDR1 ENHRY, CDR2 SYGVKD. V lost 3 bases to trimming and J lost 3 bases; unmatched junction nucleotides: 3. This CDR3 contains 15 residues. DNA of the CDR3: TGTGCCATCAGTGACCGGGACAGGGGGTACTATGGCTACACCTTC. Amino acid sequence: CAISDRDRGYYGYTF.

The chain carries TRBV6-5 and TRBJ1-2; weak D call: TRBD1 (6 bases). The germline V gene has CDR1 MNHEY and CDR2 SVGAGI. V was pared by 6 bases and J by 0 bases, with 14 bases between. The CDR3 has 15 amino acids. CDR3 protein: CASSHGQLANYGYTF. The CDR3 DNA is TGTGCCAGCAGCCACGGACAGCTAGCTAACTATGGCTACACCTTC.

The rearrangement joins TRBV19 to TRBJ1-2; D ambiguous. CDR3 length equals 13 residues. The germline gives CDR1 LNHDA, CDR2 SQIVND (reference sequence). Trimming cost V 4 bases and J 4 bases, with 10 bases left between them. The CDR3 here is CASSTRTVYGYTF. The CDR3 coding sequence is TGTGCCAGTAGTACGAGGACGGTCTATGGCTACACCTTC.

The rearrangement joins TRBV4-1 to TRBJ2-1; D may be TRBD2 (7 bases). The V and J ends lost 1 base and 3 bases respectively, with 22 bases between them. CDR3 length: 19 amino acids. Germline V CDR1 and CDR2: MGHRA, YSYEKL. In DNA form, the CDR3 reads TGCGCCAGCAGCCAAGGGACGGGGGGCCGCTCGACTAACTACAATGAGCAGTTCTTC. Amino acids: CASSQGTGGRSTNYNEQFF.

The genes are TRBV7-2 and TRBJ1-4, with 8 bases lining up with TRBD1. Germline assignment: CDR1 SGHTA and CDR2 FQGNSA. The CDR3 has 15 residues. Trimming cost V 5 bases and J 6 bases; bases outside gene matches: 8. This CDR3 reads CASSPGRTGHEKLFF. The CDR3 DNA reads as TGTGCCAGCAGCCCAGGGCGGACAGGGCATGAAAAACTGTTTTTT.

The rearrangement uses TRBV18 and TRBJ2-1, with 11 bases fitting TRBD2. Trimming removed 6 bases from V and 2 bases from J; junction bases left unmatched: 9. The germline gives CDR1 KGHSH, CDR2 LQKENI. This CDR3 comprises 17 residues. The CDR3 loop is CASSQLLAGATYNEQFF. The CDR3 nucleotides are TGTGCCAGCTCTCAACTACTAGCGGGGGCCACCTACAATGAGCAGTTCTTC.

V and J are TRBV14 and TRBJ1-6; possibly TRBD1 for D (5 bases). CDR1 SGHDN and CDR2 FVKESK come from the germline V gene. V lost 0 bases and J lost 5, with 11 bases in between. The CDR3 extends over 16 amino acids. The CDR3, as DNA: TGTGCCAGCAGCCAAGATTTGGGACCCAATAATTCACCCCTCCACTTT. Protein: CASSQDLGPNNSPLHF.

The DNA of the CDR3 is TGTGCCAGCAGCGTAAGAGTTAGCGGGACCACCGGGGAGCTGTTTTTT. Amino acids: CASSVRVSGTTGELFF. The chain couples TRBV9 to TRBJ2-2; 8 bases fit TRBD2. The CDR3 covers 16 residues. Germline values: CDR1 SGDLS, CDR2 YYNGEE. The trim removed 1 base at V and 4 bases at J, leaving 6 bases unmatched.

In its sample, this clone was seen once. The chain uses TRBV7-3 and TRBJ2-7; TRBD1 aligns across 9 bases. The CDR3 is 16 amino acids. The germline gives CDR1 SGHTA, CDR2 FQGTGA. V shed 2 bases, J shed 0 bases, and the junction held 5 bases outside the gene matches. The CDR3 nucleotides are TGTGCCAGCAGCTTAGGGGACAGGGTGGGCTCCTACGAGCAGTACTTC. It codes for CASSLGDRVGSYEQYF.

CDR3 coding DNA: TGTGCCATCAGACAGGGAGAAAGCTATGGCTACACCTTC. This gives the protein CAIRQGESYGYTF. This chain connects TRBV10-3 to TRBJ1-2, with D possibly being TRBD1 (6 bases). This CDR3 is 13 amino acids long. The V gene's germline CDR1 is ENHRY and CDR2 SYGVKD. The V gene lost 6 bases and the J gene lost 4 bases, with 12 bases spanning the gap.

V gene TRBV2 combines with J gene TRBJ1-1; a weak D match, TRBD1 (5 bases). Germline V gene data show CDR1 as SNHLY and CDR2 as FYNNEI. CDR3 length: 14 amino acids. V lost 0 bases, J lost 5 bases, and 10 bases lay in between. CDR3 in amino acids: CASSEAGGRTEAFF. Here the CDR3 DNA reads TGTGCCAGCAGTGAAGCGGGGGGGAGGACTGAAGCTTTCTTT.

For the CDR3, the DNA is TGTGCCAGCAGCTTAGCGCCCTCGAACACTGAAGCTTTCTTT. This sequence encodes CASSLAPSNTEAFF. V gene TRBV7-6 combines with J gene TRBJ1-1, with D uncertain. The CDR3 is 14 residues long. CDR1 is SGHVS and CDR2 is FNYEAQ in the germline V gene. With 0 bases removed from V and 1 base from J, the gap between germline ends came to 6 bases.

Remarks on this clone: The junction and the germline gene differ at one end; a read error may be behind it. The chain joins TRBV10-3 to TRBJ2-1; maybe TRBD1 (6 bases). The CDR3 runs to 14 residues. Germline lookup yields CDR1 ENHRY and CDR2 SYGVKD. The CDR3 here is CAISESRGYNEHFF. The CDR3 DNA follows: TGTGCCATCAGTGAGTCTAGGGGGTACAATGAGCATTTCTTC.

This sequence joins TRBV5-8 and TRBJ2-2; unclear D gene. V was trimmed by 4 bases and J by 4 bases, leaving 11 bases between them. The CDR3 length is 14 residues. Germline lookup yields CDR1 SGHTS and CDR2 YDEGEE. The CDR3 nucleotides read TGTGCCAGCAGCCTAAAAGCCATCACCGGGGAGCTGTTTTTT. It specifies CASSLKAITGELFF.

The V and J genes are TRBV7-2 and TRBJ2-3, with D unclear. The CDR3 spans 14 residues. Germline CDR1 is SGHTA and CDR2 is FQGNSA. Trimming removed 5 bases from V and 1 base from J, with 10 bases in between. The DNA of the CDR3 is TGTGCCAGCAGCAGACTCGCGGGCACAGATACGCAGTATTTT. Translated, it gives CASSRLAGTDTQYF.

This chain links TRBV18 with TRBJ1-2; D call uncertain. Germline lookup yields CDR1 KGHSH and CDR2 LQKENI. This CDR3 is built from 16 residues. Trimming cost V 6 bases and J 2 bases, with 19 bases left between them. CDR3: CASSPFAGWENYGYTF. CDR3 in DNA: TGTGCCAGCTCCCCCTTCGCGGGTTGGGAAAACTATGGCTACACCTTC.

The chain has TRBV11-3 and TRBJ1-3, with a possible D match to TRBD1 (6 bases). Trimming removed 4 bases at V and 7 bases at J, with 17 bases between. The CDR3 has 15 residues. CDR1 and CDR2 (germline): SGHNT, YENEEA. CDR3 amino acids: CASSSGAKGVNTIYF. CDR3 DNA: TGTGCCAGCAGCTCAGGAGCGAAGGGGGTGAACACCATATATTTT.

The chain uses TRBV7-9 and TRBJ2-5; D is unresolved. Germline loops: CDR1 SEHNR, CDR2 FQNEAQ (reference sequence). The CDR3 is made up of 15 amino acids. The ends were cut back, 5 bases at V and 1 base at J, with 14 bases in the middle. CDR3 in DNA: TGTGCCAGCAGCCGCCCCGGGCTTGGCCAAGAGACCCAGTACTTC. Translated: CASSRPGLGQETQYF.

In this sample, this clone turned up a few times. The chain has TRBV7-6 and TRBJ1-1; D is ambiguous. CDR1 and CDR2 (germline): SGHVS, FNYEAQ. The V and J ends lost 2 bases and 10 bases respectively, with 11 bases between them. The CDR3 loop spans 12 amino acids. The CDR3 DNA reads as TGTGCCAGCAGCTTACCCCGTTGGGGAGCTTTCTTT. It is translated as CASSLPRWGAFF.

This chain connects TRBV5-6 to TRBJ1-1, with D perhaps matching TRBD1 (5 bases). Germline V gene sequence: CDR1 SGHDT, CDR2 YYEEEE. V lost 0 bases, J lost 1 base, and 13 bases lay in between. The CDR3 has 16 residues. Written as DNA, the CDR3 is TGTGCCAGCAGCTTGGCCCCAGGGCGATGGAACACTGAAGCTTTCTTT. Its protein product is CASSLAPGRWNTEAFF.

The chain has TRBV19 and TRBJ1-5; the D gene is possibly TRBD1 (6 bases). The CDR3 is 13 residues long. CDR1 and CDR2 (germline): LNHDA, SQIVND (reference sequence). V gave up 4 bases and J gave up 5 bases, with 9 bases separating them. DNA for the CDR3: TGTGCCAGTAGTACTCGACAGGATCAGCCCCAGCATTTT. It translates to CASSTRQDQPQHF.

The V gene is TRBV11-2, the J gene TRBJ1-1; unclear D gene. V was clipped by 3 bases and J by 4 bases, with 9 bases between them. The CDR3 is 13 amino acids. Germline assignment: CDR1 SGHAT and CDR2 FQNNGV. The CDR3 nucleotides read TGTGCCAGCAGCTTTGGGGTGAGCACTGAAGCTTTCTTT. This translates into CASSFGVSTEAFF.

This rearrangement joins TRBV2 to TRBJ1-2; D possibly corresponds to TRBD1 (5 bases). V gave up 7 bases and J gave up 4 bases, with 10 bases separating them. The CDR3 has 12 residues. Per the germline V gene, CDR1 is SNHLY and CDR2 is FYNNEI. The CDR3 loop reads CASNEGTYGYTF. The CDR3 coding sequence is TGTGCCAGCAACGAAGGGACCTATGGCTACACCTTC.

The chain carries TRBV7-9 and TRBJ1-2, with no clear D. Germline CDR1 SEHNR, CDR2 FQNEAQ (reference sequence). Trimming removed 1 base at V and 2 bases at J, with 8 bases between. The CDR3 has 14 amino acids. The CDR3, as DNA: TGTGCCAGCAGCTTAGAAGAACCGAACTATGGCTACACCTTC. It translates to CASSLEEPNYGYTF.

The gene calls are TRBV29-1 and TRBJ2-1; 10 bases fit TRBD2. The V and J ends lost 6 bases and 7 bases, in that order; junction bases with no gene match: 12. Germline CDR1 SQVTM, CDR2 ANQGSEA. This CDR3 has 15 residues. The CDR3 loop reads CSVTQRGGSENEQFF. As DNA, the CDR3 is TGCAGCGTCACCCAGCGGGGGGGCTCTGAAAATGAGCAGTTCTTC.

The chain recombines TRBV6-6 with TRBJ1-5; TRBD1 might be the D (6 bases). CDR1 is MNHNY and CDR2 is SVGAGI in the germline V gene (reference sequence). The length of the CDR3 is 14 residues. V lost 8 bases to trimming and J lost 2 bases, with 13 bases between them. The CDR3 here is CASCVRQGNQPQHF. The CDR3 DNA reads TGTGCCAGCTGTGTCCGACAGGGCAATCAGCCCCAGCATTTT.

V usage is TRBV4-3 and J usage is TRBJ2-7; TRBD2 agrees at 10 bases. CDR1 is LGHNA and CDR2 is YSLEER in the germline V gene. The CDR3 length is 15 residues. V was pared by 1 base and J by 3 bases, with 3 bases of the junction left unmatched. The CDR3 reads CASSQGLAGSYEQYF. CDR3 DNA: TGCGCCAGCAGCCAAGGACTAGCGGGCAGCTACGAGCAGTACTTC.

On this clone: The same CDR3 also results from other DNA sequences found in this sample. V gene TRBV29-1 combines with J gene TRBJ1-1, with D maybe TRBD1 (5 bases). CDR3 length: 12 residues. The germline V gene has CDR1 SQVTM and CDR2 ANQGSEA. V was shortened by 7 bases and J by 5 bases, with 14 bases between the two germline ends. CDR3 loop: CSAGGWGTEAFF. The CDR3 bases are TGCAGCGCTGGGGGTTGGGGAACTGAAGCTTTCTTT.